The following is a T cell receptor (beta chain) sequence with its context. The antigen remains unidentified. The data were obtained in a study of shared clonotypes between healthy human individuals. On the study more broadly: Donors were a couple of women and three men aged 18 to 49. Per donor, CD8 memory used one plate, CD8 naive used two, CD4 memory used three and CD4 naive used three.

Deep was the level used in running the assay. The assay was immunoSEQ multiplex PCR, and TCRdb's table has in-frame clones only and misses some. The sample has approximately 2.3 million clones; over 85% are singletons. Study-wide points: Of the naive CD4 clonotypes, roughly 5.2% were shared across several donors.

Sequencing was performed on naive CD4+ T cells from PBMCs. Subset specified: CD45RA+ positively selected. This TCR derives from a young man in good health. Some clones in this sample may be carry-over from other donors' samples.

DNA of the CDR3: TGTGCCAGCAGCTTGGGCGGGACCCAGAGCTCCTACGAGCAGTACTTC. Translation gives CASSLGGTQSSYEQYF. The chain combines TRBV5-4 with TRBJ2-7; perhaps TRBD2 as D (6 bases). Trimming pared 0 bases from V and 0 bases from J, leaving 13 bases between. Germline V gene lookup returns CDR1 SGHNT and CDR2 YYREEE (reference sequence). The CDR3 consists of 16 residues.